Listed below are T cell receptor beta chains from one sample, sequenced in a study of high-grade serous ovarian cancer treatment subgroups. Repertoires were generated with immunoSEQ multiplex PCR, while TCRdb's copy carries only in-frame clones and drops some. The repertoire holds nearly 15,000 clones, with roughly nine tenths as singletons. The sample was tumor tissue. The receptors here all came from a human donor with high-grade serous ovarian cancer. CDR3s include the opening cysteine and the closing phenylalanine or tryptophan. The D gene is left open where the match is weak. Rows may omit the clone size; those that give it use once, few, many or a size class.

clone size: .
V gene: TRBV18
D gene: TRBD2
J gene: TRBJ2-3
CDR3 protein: CASSPSHSGGPTDTQYF
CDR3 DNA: TGTGCCAGCTCACCATCTCATAGCGGGGGCCCGACAGATACGCAGTATTTT

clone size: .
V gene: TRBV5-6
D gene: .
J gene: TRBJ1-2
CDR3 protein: CASSLVGPRHYGYTF
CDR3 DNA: TGTGCCAGCAGCTTGGTCGGGCCCCGGCACTATGGCTACACCTTC

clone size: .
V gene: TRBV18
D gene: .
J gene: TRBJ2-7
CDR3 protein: CASSPGYEQYF
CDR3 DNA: TGTGCCAGCTCACCCGGATACGAGCAGTACTTC

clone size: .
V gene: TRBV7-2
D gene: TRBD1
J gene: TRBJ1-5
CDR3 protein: CASSRQGSNQPQHF
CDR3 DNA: TGTGCCAGCAGCCGACAGGGCAGCAATCAGCCCCAGCATTTT

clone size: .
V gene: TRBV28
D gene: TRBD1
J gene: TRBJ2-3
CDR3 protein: CASSFGTGVADTQYF
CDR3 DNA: TGTGCCAGCAGTTTCGGGACAGGGGTAGCAGATACGCAGTATTTT

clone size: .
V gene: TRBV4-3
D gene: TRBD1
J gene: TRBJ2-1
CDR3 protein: CASSQGTGPYNEQFF
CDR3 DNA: TGCGCCAGCAGCCAAGGGACAGGCCCCTACAATGAGCAGTTCTTC

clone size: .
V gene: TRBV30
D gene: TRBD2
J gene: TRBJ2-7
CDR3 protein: CAWSVSSGASSYEQYF
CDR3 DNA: TGTGCCTGGAGTGTATCTAGCGGGGCTAGCTCCTACGAGCAGTACTTC

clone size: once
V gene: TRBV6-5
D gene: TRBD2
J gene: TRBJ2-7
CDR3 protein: CASSYSAGAGYEQYF
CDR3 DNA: TGTGCCAGCAGTTACTCGGCGGGAGCCGGCTACGAGCAGTACTTC

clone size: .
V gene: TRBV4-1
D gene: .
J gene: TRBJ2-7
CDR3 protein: CASSQDGLEGYEQYF
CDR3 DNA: TGCGCCAGCAGCCAAGACGGGCTAGAAGGATACGAGCAGTACTTC

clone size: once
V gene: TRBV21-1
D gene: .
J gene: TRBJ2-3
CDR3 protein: CASSKVLGDLPTSTDTQYF
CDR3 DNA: TGTGCCAGCAGCAAAGTACTCGGGGATCTCCCAACTAGCACAGATACGCAGTATTTT

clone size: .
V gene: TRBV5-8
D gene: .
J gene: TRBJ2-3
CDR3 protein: CAGEGQGVDTQYF
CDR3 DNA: TGTGCCGGAGAGGGGCAGGGCGTAGATACGCAGTATTTT

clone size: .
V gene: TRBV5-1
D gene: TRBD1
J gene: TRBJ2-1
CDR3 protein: CASSLADRALNEQFF
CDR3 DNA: TGCGCCAGCAGCTTGGCGGACAGGGCCCTCAATGAGCAGTTCTTC

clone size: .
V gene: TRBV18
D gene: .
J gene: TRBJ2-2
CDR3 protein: CASSPKQDGSYTGELFF
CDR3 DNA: TGTGCCAGCTCACCAAAACAAGACGGATCTTACACCGGGGAGCTGTTTTTT

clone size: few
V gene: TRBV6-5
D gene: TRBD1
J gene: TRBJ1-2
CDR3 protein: CASSTTGAGYTF
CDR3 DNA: TGTGCCAGCAGTACCACAGGGGCTGGCTACACCTTC

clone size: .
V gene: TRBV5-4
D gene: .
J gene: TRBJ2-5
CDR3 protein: CASSGAAFKETQYF
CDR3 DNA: TGTGCCAGCAGTGGGGCCGCGTTTAAAGAGACCCAGTACTTC

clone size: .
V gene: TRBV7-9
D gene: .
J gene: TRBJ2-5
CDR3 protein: CASSSLLGIQETQYF
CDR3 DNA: TGTGCCAGCAGCTCCCTCTTGGGGATACAAGAGACCCAGTACTTC

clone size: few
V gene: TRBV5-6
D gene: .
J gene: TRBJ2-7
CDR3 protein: CASSFPFSSYEQYF
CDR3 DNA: TGTGCCAGCAGCTTCCCCTTCAGCTCCTACGAGCAGTACTTC

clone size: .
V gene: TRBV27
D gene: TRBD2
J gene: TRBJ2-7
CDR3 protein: CASSLFGAGVSEQYF
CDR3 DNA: TGTGCCAGCAGTTTATTTGGCGCGGGGGTTTCAGAGCAGTACTTC

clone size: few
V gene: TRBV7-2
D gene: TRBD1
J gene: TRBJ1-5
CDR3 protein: CASSIRTGANQPQHF
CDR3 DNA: TGTGCCAGCAGCATTAGGACAGGCGCTAATCAGCCCCAGCATTTT

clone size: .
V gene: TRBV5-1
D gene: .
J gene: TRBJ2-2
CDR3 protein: CASSLSDARNTGELFF
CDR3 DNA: TGCGCCAGCAGCCTTTCAGACGCCAGGAACACCGGGGAGCTGTTTTTT

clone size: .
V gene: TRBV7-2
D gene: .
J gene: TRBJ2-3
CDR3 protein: CASSPRGRLTSTDTQYF
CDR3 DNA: TGTGCCAGCAGCCCCAGGGGTCGATTAACTAGCACAGATACGCAGTATTTT

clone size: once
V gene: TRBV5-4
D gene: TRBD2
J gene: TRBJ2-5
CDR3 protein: CASSSRLAGDQETQYF
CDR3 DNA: TGTGCCAGCAGCTCTCGACTAGCGGGGGACCAAGAGACCCAGTACTTC

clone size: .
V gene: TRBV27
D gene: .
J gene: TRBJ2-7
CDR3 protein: CASSPAGEQYF
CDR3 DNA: TGTGCCAGCAGTCCCGCGGGGGAGCAGTACTTC

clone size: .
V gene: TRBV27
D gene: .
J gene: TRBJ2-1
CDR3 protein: CASSSMSQQGWQFF
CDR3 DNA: TGTGCCAGCAGTTCTATGTCACAACAGGGCTGGCAGTTCTTC

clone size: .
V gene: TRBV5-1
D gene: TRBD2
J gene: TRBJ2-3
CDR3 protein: CASRRGLAGTDTQYF
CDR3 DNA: TGCGCCAGCAGACGAGGACTAGCGGGCACAGATACGCAGTATTTT

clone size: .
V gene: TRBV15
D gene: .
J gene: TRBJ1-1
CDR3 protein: CATKAGRSNTEAFF
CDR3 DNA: TGTGCCACCAAAGCCGGCCGGAGCAACACTGAAGCTTTCTTT

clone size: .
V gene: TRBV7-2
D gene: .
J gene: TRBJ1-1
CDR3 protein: CASSSAWGEAFF
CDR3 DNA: TGTGCCAGCAGCTCTGCTTGGGGGGAAGCTTTCTTT

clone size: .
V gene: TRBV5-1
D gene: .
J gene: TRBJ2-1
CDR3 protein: CASSAEQINNEQFF
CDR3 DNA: TGCGCCAGCAGCGCTGAACAGATTAACAATGAGCAGTTCTTC

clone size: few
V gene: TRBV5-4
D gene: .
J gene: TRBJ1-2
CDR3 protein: CASSLAKAAGGYTF
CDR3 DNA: TGTGCCAGCAGCTTGGCCAAGGCGGCGGGTGGCTACACCTTC

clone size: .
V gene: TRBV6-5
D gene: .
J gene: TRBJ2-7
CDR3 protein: CASSYTPQYEQYF
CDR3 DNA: TGTGCCAGCAGTTACACCCCACAATACGAGCAGTACTTC

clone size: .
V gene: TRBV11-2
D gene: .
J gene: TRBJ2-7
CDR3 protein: CASSIGAPYEQYF
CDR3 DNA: TGTGCCAGCAGTATAGGGGCCCCCTACGAGCAGTACTTC

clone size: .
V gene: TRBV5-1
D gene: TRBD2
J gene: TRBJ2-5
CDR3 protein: CASSSGLAGGETQYF
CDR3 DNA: TGCGCCAGCAGCTCGGGACTAGCGGGGGGAGAGACCCAGTACTTC

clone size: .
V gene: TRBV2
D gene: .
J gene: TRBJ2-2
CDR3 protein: CASRRTASNTGELFF
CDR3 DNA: TGTGCCAGCAGAAGGACTGCCTCGAACACCGGGGAGCTGTTTTTT

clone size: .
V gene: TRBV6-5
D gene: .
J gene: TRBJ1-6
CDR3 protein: CARSLNTHSPLHF
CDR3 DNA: TGTGCGCGCAGTCTTAATACGCATTCACCCCTCCACTTT

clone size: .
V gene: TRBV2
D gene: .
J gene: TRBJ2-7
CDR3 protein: CASSLSSYEQYF
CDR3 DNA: TGTGCCAGCAGCCTGAGTTCCTACGAGCAGTACTTC

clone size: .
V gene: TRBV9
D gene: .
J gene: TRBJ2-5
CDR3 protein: CASSVDPGRAEETQYF
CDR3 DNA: TGTGCCAGCAGCGTAGACCCGGGCAGGGCCGAAGAGACCCAGTACTTC

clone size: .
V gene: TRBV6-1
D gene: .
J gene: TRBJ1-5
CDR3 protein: CASSSIQGNQPQHF
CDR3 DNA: TGTGCCAGCAGTAGTATCCAGGGCAATCAGCCCCAGCATTTT

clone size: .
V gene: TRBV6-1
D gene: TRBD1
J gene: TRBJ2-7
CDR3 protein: CASRGTGTYEQYF
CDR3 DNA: TGTGCCAGCAGGGGGACAGGGACCTACGAGCAGTACTTC

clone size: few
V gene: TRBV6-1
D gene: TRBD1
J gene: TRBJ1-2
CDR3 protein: CASRDRVSDYGYTF
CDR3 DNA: TGTGCCAGCAGGGACAGGGTTTCTGACTATGGCTACACCTTC

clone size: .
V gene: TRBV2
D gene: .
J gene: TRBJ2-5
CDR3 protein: CASSEETQYF
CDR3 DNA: TGTGCCAGCAGTGAAGAGACCCAGTACTTC